Listed below are T cell receptor beta chains from one sample, sequenced in a study of CD8+CD57+ T cells in acquired aplastic anemia. TCRdb analysed the reads with MiXCR anew, one entry per CDR3 protein. The sample includes 100,000 to 150,000 distinct CDR3 sequences, approximately 36% of them seen just once. Material for sequencing was sorted CD4+, CD8+, or CD8+CD57+ T cells (not recorded which) from PBMCs. These receptors were taken from a human donor with aplastic anemia. CDR3s include the opening cysteine and the closing phenylalanine or tryptophan. The D gene is left open where the match is weak. Size is stated for part of the rows, as once, few or many counts, or as a class when the clone is expanded.

j_call: TRBJ1-1; d_call: TRBD1; clone_size: once; v_call: TRBV5-5; cdr3_nt: TGTGCCAGCAGCTCGAGGACAGGGCTCATGAACACTGAAGCTTTCTTT; cdr3_aa: CASSSRTGLMNTEAFF
j_call: TRBJ2-3; d_call: TRBD2; clone_size: once; v_call: TRBV20-1; cdr3_nt: TGCAGTGCTAGAGATTTTAGCGGGGGGGCGGGGGATACGCAGTATTTT; cdr3_aa: CSARDFSGGAGDTQYF
j_call: TRBJ1-2; d_call: TRBD1; clone_size: -; v_call: TRBV25-1; cdr3_nt: TGTGCCAGCACAATCAGGGGGCGGAACTATGGCTACACCTTC; cdr3_aa: CASTIRGRNYGYTF
j_call: TRBJ2-1; d_call: -; clone_size: few; v_call: TRBV6-1; cdr3_nt: TGTGCCAGCAGTCGTCTTACCCCGAGGACCTACAATGAGCAGTTCTTC; cdr3_aa: CASSRLTPRTYNEQFF
j_call: TRBJ1-6; d_call: -; clone_size: -; v_call: TRBV19; cdr3_nt: TGTGCCACAGAGAATAATTCACCCCTCCACTTT; cdr3_aa: CATENNSPLHF
j_call: TRBJ2-3; d_call: TRBD2; clone_size: many; v_call: TRBV5-1; cdr3_nt: TGCGCCAGCAGCTGGAGGACTAGCGGGGGGGCGAGAGATACGCAGTATTTT; cdr3_aa: CASSWRTSGGARDTQYF
j_call: TRBJ1-6; d_call: -; clone_size: -; v_call: TRBV10-3; cdr3_nt: TGTGCCATCAGTGAGTCGGCAGGGCAGGGGCGGAATTCACCCCTCCACTTT; cdr3_aa: CAISESAGQGRNSPLHF
j_call: TRBJ2-5; d_call: -; clone_size: many; v_call: TRBV10-2; cdr3_nt: TGCGCCAGCGGGGGCGGGGTCGGGACCCAGTACTTC; cdr3_aa: CASGGGVGTQYF
j_call: TRBJ2-6; d_call: -; clone_size: -; v_call: TRBV19; cdr3_nt: TGTGCCAGTAGTTCCGGGCTCCATTTCCTGACTTTC; cdr3_aa: CASSSGLHFLTF
j_call: TRBJ2-7; d_call: TRBD2; clone_size: -; v_call: TRBV10-3; cdr3_nt: TGTGCCATCAGTGAGGTGCTAGCGGGGGGGATAGAGCAGTACTTC; cdr3_aa: CAISEVLAGGIEQYF
j_call: TRBJ1-3; d_call: -; clone_size: few; v_call: TRBV18; cdr3_nt: TGTGCCAGCTCACCAGAGAGGTTAGCTGGAAACACCATATATTTT; cdr3_aa: CASSPERLAGNTIYF